The 22 T cell receptor beta chains below were found in one sample sequenced in a study of blood T cell repertoires in COVID-19. Repertoires were generated with immunoSEQ multiplex PCR, while TCRdb's copy carries only in-frame clones and drops some. The data contain almost 250,000 clones, 86% of them seen just once; the ten biggest clones take up approximately 5%. The sample taken for sequencing was peripheral blood. These receptors originate from a woman aged 80 or over with COVID-19, enrolled during active disease.

The genes are TRBV29-1 and TRBJ1-2, with TRBD1 matching over 8 bases. The CDR3 is 11 amino acids. Germline V gene data show CDR1 as SQVTM and CDR2 as ANQGSEA. V trimming: 8 bases; J trimming: 7 bases; junction bases outside the gene matches: 6. CDR3 in DNA: TGCAGCACCCAGGGGGCGGGTGGCTACACCTTC. Amino acid sequence: CSTQGAGGYTF.

The chain links TRBV10-2 to TRBJ1-3; D may be TRBD1 (6 bases). V was clipped by 2 bases and J by 0 bases, with 17 bases between them. Germline V lookup: CDR1 WSHSY, CDR2 SAAADI. The CDR3 extends over 18 amino acids. CDR3 nucleotide sequence: TGCGCCAGCAGTGAGGGACAGCTCGAAATTCCCTCTGGAAACACCATATATTTT. It specifies CASSEGQLEIPSGNTIYF.

The chain is built from TRBV7-2 and TRBJ2-7, with a tentative D call TRBD1 (5 bases). The CDR3 extends over 14 amino acids. With 2 bases removed from V and 3 bases from J, the gap between germline ends came to 11 bases. Germline V gene data show CDR1 as SGHTA and CDR2 as FQGNSA. The CDR3 sequence: CASSLSGHLYEQYF. The DNA for the CDR3 is TGTGCCAGCAGCTTATCCGGACATCTCTACGAGCAGTACTTC.

This clone was detected once. The chain has TRBV28 and TRBJ1-1, with TRBD1 identical over 7 bases. V lost 6 bases and J lost 2; bases outside the gene matches: 9. This CDR3 contains 15 residues. Germline CDR1 MDHEN, CDR2 SYDVKM. CDR3 nucleotide sequence: TGTGCCAGCAGGACTTGGGACAGCCTCAACACTGAAGCTTTCTTT. It codes for CASRTWDSLNTEAFF.

The V call is TRBV11-2, the J call TRBJ1-1; a weak D match, TRBD1 (5 bases). The germline V gene encodes CDR1 SGHAT and CDR2 FQNNGV. Trimming shortened V by 5 bases and J by 2 bases, and 15 bases separated the two germline ends. The CDR3 loop spans 15 amino acids. CDR3 coding DNA: TGTGCCAGCAGCCCTAGGCCAGGACAAAACACTGAAGCTTTCTTT. This gives the protein CASSPRPGQNTEAFF.

The V gene is TRBV11-2, the J gene TRBJ2-1, with 10 bases matching TRBD1. Germline V gene sequence: CDR1 SGHAT, CDR2 FQNNGV. Trimming cost V 4 bases and J 16 bases; bases outside gene matches: 19. The CDR3 consists of 16 residues. CDR3 region: CASSSTPLPGTGEEFF. The CDR3 DNA follows: TGTGCCAGCAGCTCAACCCCTCTGCCTGGGACAGGGGAGGAATTCTTC.

The chain is built from TRBV20-1 and TRBJ1-2, with D possibly TRBD1 on 6 matching bases. The germline V gene encodes CDR1 DFQATT and CDR2 SNEGSKA (reference sequence). The CDR3 sequence is 11 residues long. CDR3 in amino acids: CTGQSNYGYTF. CDR3 coding DNA: TGCACAGGACAGAGTAACTATGGCTACACCTTC.

The V gene is TRBV6-6, the J gene TRBJ2-7, with 9 bases aligning to TRBD2. Germline loops: CDR1 MNHNY, CDR2 SVGAGI (reference sequence). V dropped 6 bases and J dropped 0; count of bases not matched to a gene: 3. CDR3 length: 14 residues. CDR3 residues: CASRSGGSSYEQYV. The CDR3 nucleotides are TGTGCCAGCAGGAGCGGGGGGAGCTCCTACGAGCAGTACGTC.

The J gene is TRBJ1-4, the V gene TRBV19; 10 nucleotides match TRBD1. Germline CDR1 and CDR2: LNHDA and SQIVND (reference sequence). This CDR3 region has 15 residues. With V trimmed by 6 bases and J by 4 bases, 5 bases remained unmatched. CDR3 coding DNA: TGTGCCAGTAGCCCTAGGACAGGGGGTAATGAAAAACTGTTTTTT. Translation: CASSPRTGGNEKLFF.

The V call is TRBV9, the J call TRBJ1-1, with D unresolved. The V end lost 0 bases, the J end lost 1 base, and 10 bases lay between the germline ends. This CDR3 has 15 amino acids. CDR1 SGDLS and CDR2 YYNGEE come from the germline V gene. The CDR3 DNA sequence: TGTGCCAGCAGCGTAGGTCCGGGATCGAACACTGAAGCTTTCTTT. Translated, it gives CASSVGPGSNTEAFF.

V gene TRBV2 combines with J gene TRBJ2-1, with TRBD2 matching over 12 bases. The CDR3 spans 15 residues. Germline V gene data show CDR1 as SNHLY and CDR2 as FYNNEI. V gave up 6 bases and J gave up 6 bases; unmatched junction bases: 6. The CDR3 DNA follows: TGTGCCAGCAGGGGACTAGCGGGTAGGGGCAATGAGCAGTTCTTC. This codes for CASRGLAGRGNEQFF.

The J gene is TRBJ1-5, the V gene TRBV10-2, with D tentatively TRBD1 (6 bases). The CDR3 consists of 14 residues. V lost 2 bases and J lost 5, with 10 bases in between. Per germline, CDR1 WSHSY and CDR2 SAAADI. This CDR3 is CASSEGGADQPQHF. CDR3 DNA: TGCGCCAGCAGTGAGGGGGGGGCAGATCAGCCCCAGCATTTT.

This chain connects TRBV6-5 to TRBJ2-1, with D unclear. V gave up 4 bases and J gave up 4 bases, with 14 bases separating them. The CDR3 contains 15 residues. The germline V gene encodes CDR1 MNHEY and CDR2 SVGAGI. CDR3 in amino acids: CASSFWSLTYNEQFF. In DNA form, the CDR3 reads TGTGCCAGCAGTTTCTGGTCACTAACTTACAATGAGCAGTTCTTC.

The chain couples TRBV19 to TRBJ1-1; a possible D gene is TRBD1 (5 bases). The CDR3 has 13 amino acids. From germline, CDR1 is LNHDA and CDR2 SQIVND (reference sequence). V gave up 6 bases and J gave up 2 bases, with 10 bases separating them. The CDR3 nucleotides are TGTGCCAGTAGGTTGACAGCTAACACTGAAGCTTTCTTT. It translates to CASRLTANTEAFF. The full variable domain, completed using reference TRBV19 and TRBJ1-1, is DGGITQSPKYLFRKEGQNVTLSCEQNLNHDAMYWYRQDPGQGLRLIYYSQIVNDFQKGDIAEGYSVSREKKESFPLTVTSAQKNPTAFYLCASRLTANTEAFFGQGTRLTVV.

This sequence joins TRBV6-5 and TRBJ1-6, with D unclear. The CDR3 loop spans 14 amino acids. Germline-derived CDR1 and CDR2 are MNHEY and SVGAGI. Trimming pared 0 bases from V and 7 bases from J, leaving 7 bases between. The CDR3 nucleotides are TGTGCCAGCAGTTACTCGACACCCAATTCACCCCTCCACTTT. Translating gives CASSYSTPNSPLHF.

The chain joins TRBV5-6 to TRBJ2-3; 11 bases agree with TRBD2. Germline V gives CDR1 SGHDT, CDR2 YYEEEE. The length of the CDR3 is 17 residues. Trimming removed 4 bases from V and 2 bases from J; junction bases left unmatched: 9. The CDR3 loop reads CASSAAASGGFTDTQYF. The CDR3 DNA reads TGTGCCAGCAGCGCGGCCGCTAGCGGGGGGTTCACAGATACGCAGTATTTT.

The CDR3 DNA reads TGTGCCAGCAGTCACAGGGGTTTGGGGAACACTGAAGCTTTCTTT. Translation: CASSHRGLGNTEAFF. The chain links TRBV6-5 to TRBJ1-1; TRBD1 agrees at 7 bases. This CDR3 contains 15 residues. Germline V gene data show CDR1 as MNHEY and CDR2 as SVGAGI. Germline trimming cut 5 bases from V and 1 base from J; bases unmatched to any gene: 7.

The rearrangement links TRBV14 to TRBJ2-1; 11 nucleotides align to TRBD2. The CDR3 length is 15 residues. Germline assignment: CDR1 SGHDN and CDR2 FVKESK. Trimming removed 4 bases from V and 4 bases from J; junction bases left unmatched: 3. CDR3 sequence (DNA): TGTGCCAGCAGCCGCATAGCGGGGGGGTACAATGAGCAGTTCTTC. Residues: CASSRIAGGYNEQFF.

The J gene is TRBJ2-5, the V gene TRBV18; 11 bases match TRBD2. The CDR3 has 15 amino acids. The V gene end was trimmed by 4 bases and the J gene end by 5 bases; junction bases not matched to a gene: 6. In germline, CDR1 is KGHSH, CDR2 LQKENI. CDR3 nucleotides: TGTGCCAGCTCACGTGGGACTAGCGGTCTGGAGACCCAGTACTTC. This codes for CASSRGTSGLETQYF. The variable domain in full, with the rest retrieved from reference TRBV18 and TRBJ2-5, is NAGVMQNPRHLVRRRGQEARLRCSPMKGHSHVYWYRQLPEEGLKFMVYLQKENIIDESGMPKERFSAEFPKEGPSILRIQQVVRGDSAAYFCASSRGTSGLETQYFGPGTRLLVL.

This clone was recorded only once. This chain links TRBV5-1 with TRBJ2-2; 7 bases line up with TRBD1. The CDR3 consists of 15 residues. Germline CDR1 SGHRS, CDR2 YFSETQ. After removal of 2 bases from V and 7 bases from J, the junction contained 8 bases not matched to a gene. The CDR3 nucleotides read TGCGCCAGCAGCTTAGGGGGCCCCAACGGCGGGGAGCTGTTTTTT. This gives the protein CASSLGGPNGGELFF.

This sequence joins TRBV9 and TRBJ1-4, with TRBD1 matching 8 bases. J was trimmed by 7 bases and V by 4 bases; bases with no gene match: 12. The CDR3 loop spans 16 amino acids. Germline assignment: CDR1 SGDLS and CDR2 YYNGEE. CDR3 protein: CASSPRGGQVGEKLFF. As DNA, the CDR3 is TGTGCCAGCAGCCCCAGAGGGGGACAGGTCGGTGAAAAACTGTTTTTT.

The chain couples TRBV15 to TRBJ2-1; TRBD1 agrees at 9 bases. The junction had 6 bases not matched to a gene; V was cut back by 2 bases and J by 1 base. This CDR3 spans 17 amino acids. CDR1 and CDR2 (germline): LNHNV, YYDKDF (reference sequence). CDR3 DNA sequence: TGTGCCACCAGCAGAAGACCGGGACAGGGTTCCTACAATGAGCAGTTCTTC. This sequence encodes CATSRRPGQGSYNEQFF.